Listed below are T cell receptor beta chains from one sample, sequenced in a study of cytotoxic CD8 clonotypes in ibrutinib-treated CLL. This table comes from immunoSEQ multiplex PCR, and its TCRdb copy is limited to in-frame clones, with some not included. The profile shows 110,000 to 150,000 clones, around 77% of them singletons. The specimen comprised PBMCs, sampled after 12 months of ibrutinib treatment. These receptors all stem from a human donor with chronic lymphocytic leukemia. Both conserved end residues are part of each CDR3. Fields, in order: J gene, V gene, D gene, CDR3 DNA, CDR3 protein. A D gene is named only where the DNA matches it firmly.

TRBJ2-7 TRBV5-1 TRBD1 TGCGCCAGCAGTTCCGGGACAGGGTGGTACGAGCAGTACTTC CASSSGTGWYEQYF
TRBJ2-6 TRBV2 TRBD1 TGTGCCAGCAGCCGACAGGGGTCTGGGGCCAACGTCCTGACTTTC CASSRQGSGANVLTF
TRBJ2-2 TRBV13 - TGTGCCAGCAGCTTAATCCAGTGGGCCCTAACCGGGGAGCTGTTTTTT CASSLIQWALTGELFF
TRBJ2-6 TRBV19 - TGTGCCAGTAGTATGGTCCGCTCTGGGGCCAACGTCCTGACTTTC CASSMVRSGANVLTF
TRBJ2-1 TRBV11-3 - TGTGCCAGCAGCCCCCGCTCTACTGCCAATGAGCAGTTCTTC CASSPRSTANEQFF
TRBJ2-7 TRBV28 TRBD1 TGTGCCAGCACCCTGGGGGGACAGGGGATACACGAGCAGTACTTC CASTLGGQGIHEQYF
TRBJ2-7 TRBV11-3 TRBD1 TGTGCCAGCAGCTTAGTGGGACAGGGTGGGACCACCTACGAGCAGTACTTC CASSLVGQGGTTYEQYF
TRBJ2-3 TRBV18 - TGTGCCAGCTCACCCCGGACGGCTAGCACAGATACGCAGTATTTT CASSPRTASTDTQYF
TRBJ1-3 TRBV6-1 - TGTGCCAGCAGTGAATCTCTCGGTCTCTCTGGAAACACCATATATTTT CASSESLGLSGNTIYF
TRBJ1-1 TRBV7-9 - TGTGCCAACGACAGGAACACTGAAGCTTTCTTT CANDRNTEAFF
TRBJ1-4 TRBV2 - TGTGCCAGCAGTGACGAGAACGCAACACCGTTTCTGTTTTTT CASSDENATPFLFF
TRBJ2-7 TRBV29-1 - TGCAGCGTGGGAGGCAGGCCTTCCTACGAGCAGTACTTC CSVGGRPSYEQYF